Below are 4 T cell receptor beta chains sequenced from a single sample in a study of OX40 agonist ivuxolimab in advanced cancers. TCRdb's table, derived via immunoSEQ multiplex PCR, lists solely in-frame clones and lacks some. The table lists 50,000 to 75,000 clones, approximately 92% of them singletons. The sample was CD4+ or CD8+ T cells sorted from blood, taken in a trial of the OX40 agonist ivuxolimab. These receptors all come from an adult with an advanced solid tumor such as melanoma, head and neck, liver or kidney cancer.

The genes are TRBV2 and TRBJ2-1; D is perhaps TRBD2 (5 bases). Germline assignment: CDR1 SNHLY and CDR2 FYNNEI. V was pared by 7 bases and J by 6 bases, with 13 bases between. This CDR3 is built from 13 residues. The CDR3 protein is CASMGPGTNEQFF. In DNA, the CDR3 is TGTGCCAGCATGGGCCCGGGAACCAATGAGCAGTTCTTC.

The chain employs TRBV19 and TRBJ1-6; 9 bases are a match to TRBD1. The V segment lost 3 bases and the J segment 10 bases; nucleotides outside the gene matches: 4. Germline V CDR1 and CDR2: LNHDA, SQIVND (reference sequence). The CDR3 runs to 14 residues. For the CDR3, the DNA is TGTGCCAGTAGTATGGGACAGGGAGGCTCACCCCTCCACTTT. Translated: CASSMGQGGSPLHF.

The chain recombines TRBV27 with TRBJ1-1, with D perhaps TRBD1 (6 bases). CDR3 length equals 15 residues. V shed 0 bases and J shed 1 base, with 9 bases lying between them. The germline CDR1 and CDR2 sequences are MNHEY and SMNVEV (reference sequence). CDR3 residues: CASSLSGAPNTEAFF. Here the CDR3 DNA reads TGTGCCAGCAGTTTATCGGGGGCGCCGAACACTGAAGCTTTCTTT.

This rearrangement joins TRBV5-4 to TRBJ2-2; the D is unclear. Looked up from germline, CDR1 is SGHNT and CDR2 is YYREEE (reference sequence). The ends were cut back, 1 base at V and 5 bases at J, with 12 bases in the middle. The CDR3 loop spans 15 amino acids. The DNA for the CDR3 is TGTGCCAGCAGCTTGATGGGTTATGGGACCGGGGAGCTGTTTTTT. It yields the protein CASSLMGYGTGELFF.